The rows below give T cell receptor beta chains drawn from one sample of a study of molecular identifiers for immune sequencing clone quantification. MiXCR was run by TCRdb on the PCR reads, yielding one entry per CDR3 protein. This table has under 350,000 distinct CDR3 sequences, 24% appearing once. Sequencing was carried out using naive CD8+ T cells from blood, with Jurkat cell RNA spiked in. All receptors derive from a human donor in good health. Some libraries in this study had Jurkat cell RNA spiked in. Both conserved end residues are part of each CDR3. The D gene is left open where the match is weak. Where a row states a size, it is once, few, many or the class of an expanded clone; other rows omit it.

V	D	size	J	DNA	CDR3
TRBV4-1	NA	many	TRBJ1-5	TGCGCCAGCAGCCTTTCGTCATCTCAGCCCCAGCATTTT	CASSLSSSQPQHF
TRBV4-3	NA	NA	TRBJ2-7	TGCGCCAGCAGCCAGGGTCTAGCCGAGGGCTACGAGCAGTACTTC	CASSQGLAEGYEQYF
TRBV7-6	NA	many	TRBJ1-6	TGTGCCAGCAGCTTGTATGGACAGAATTCACCCCTCCACTTT	CASSLYGQNSPLHF
TRBV12-3/TRBV12-4	NA	many	TRBJ1-1	TGTGCCAGCAGCTTAGGGGTGGAAGCTTTCTTT	CASSLGVEAFF
TRBV27	TRBD2	NA	TRBJ2-3	TGTGCCAGCAGTTCTATCGTGGTAGCGGGAGCAGATACGCAGTATTTT	CASSSIVVAGADTQYF
TRBV5-6	NA	few	TRBJ2-5	TGTGCCAGCAGCTTGGACGAGGGAGGAGAGACCCAGTACTTC	CASSLDEGGETQYF
TRBV9	TRBD1	many	TRBJ2-3	TGTGCCAGCAGCGCCGACAGGGCGGTACCAGATACGCAGTATTTT	CASSADRAVPDTQYF
TRBV7-9	NA	many	TRBJ2-7	TGTGCCAGCAGCCCCGGACAGTACTACGAGCAGTACTTC	CASSPGQYYEQYF
TRBV12-3/TRBV12-4	NA	NA	TRBJ1-5	TGTGCCAGCAGTTTATCAGGGCCAAATCAGCCCCAGCATTTT	CASSLSGPNQPQHF
TRBV7-9	NA	NA	TRBJ1-2	TGTGCCAGCAGCCCCTCGCTTTACGGGTCCTCTAACTATGGCTACACCTTC	CASSPSLYGSSNYGYTF
TRBV7-9	NA	few	TRBJ1-1	TGTGCCAGCAGCTTAGGAAGCACGGCAGGCACTGAAGCTTTCTTT	CASSLGSTAGTEAFF
TRBV7-9	NA	NA	TRBJ2-6	TGTGCCAGCAGCTCCGGCGTGGGGCTGGGGGCCAACGTCCTGACTTTC	CASSSGVGLGANVLTF
TRBV4-3	NA	many	TRBJ1-1	TGCGCCAGCAGCCAAGATCGAGGCAGACCTGAAGCTTTCTTT	CASSQDRGRPEAFF
TRBV6-2/TRBV6-3	TRBD1	few	TRBJ2-7	TGTGCCAGCAATACTCCAGGGACAGGCCACTACGAGCAGTACTTC	CASNTPGTGHYEQYF